The rows below give T cell receptor beta chains drawn from one sample of a study of a mutant IDH1 vaccine in newly diagnosed glioma. This table comes from immunoSEQ multiplex PCR, and its TCRdb copy is limited to in-frame clones, with some not included. The sample includes 50,000 or so clones, 86% of them seen just once. The material was PBMCs, obtained from a glioma patient treated with radiotherapy, temozolomide or both. These receptors came from a man aged 35 to 55 with glioma. CDR3s include the opening cysteine and the closing phenylalanine or tryptophan. Fields, in order: D gene, V gene, clone size, J gene, CDR3 protein, CDR3 DNA. D genes are given only for firm matches. Not all rows give a size; the values are once, few, many and, for expanded clones, a class.

d_call: TRBD1; v_call: TRBV5-4; clone_size: -; j_call: TRBJ2-3; cdr3_aa: CASSWGQGPDTQYF; cdr3_nt: TGTGCCAGCAGCTGGGGACAGGGGCCAGATACGCAGTATTTT
d_call: TRBD2; v_call: TRBV4-2; clone_size: -; j_call: TRBJ2-7; cdr3_aa: CASSPSTSGSRNEQYF; cdr3_nt: TGTGCCAGCAGCCCATCGACTAGCGGGAGTAGGAACGAGCAGTACTTC
d_call: TRBD2; v_call: TRBV28; clone_size: -; j_call: TRBJ2-7; cdr3_aa: CASSPGTEIAGRYEQYF; cdr3_nt: TGTGCCAGCAGTCCGGGGACGGAGATAGCGGGGAGATACGAGCAGTACTTC
d_call: -; v_call: TRBV7-8; clone_size: -; j_call: TRBJ2-2; cdr3_aa: CASREITGELFF; cdr3_nt: TGTGCCAGCAGGGAGATCACCGGGGAGCTGTTTTTT
d_call: -; v_call: TRBV4-2; clone_size: -; j_call: TRBJ1-1; cdr3_aa: CASSQAGRDEAFF; cdr3_nt: TGTGCCAGCAGCCAAGCAGGGCGGGATGAAGCTTTCTTT
d_call: -; v_call: TRBV11-2; clone_size: -; j_call: TRBJ1-5; cdr3_aa: CASSLEPSEGQPQHF; cdr3_nt: TGTGCCAGCAGCTTAGAACCTTCTGAGGGTCAGCCCCAGCATTTT
d_call: -; v_call: TRBV4-2; clone_size: -; j_call: TRBJ2-2; cdr3_aa: CASSHGGQGTGELFF; cdr3_nt: TGTGCCAGCAGCCACGGAGGCCAAGGCACCGGGGAGCTGTTTTTT
d_call: -; v_call: TRBV19; clone_size: -; j_call: TRBJ2-7; cdr3_aa: CASSMWAGTIYEQYF; cdr3_nt: TGTGCCAGTAGTATGTGGGCAGGGACCATCTACGAGCAGTACTTC
d_call: -; v_call: TRBV7-3; clone_size: -; j_call: TRBJ2-5; cdr3_aa: CASSLKARSGTQYF; cdr3_nt: TGTGCCAGCAGCTTAAAGGCCAGGTCGGGGACCCAGTACTTC
d_call: TRBD2; v_call: TRBV4-3; clone_size: -; j_call: TRBJ2-2; cdr3_aa: CASSPSSGRSFGELFF; cdr3_nt: TGCGCCAGCAGCCCATCTAGCGGGAGGTCTTTCGGGGAGCTGTTTTTT
d_call: -; v_call: TRBV5-1; clone_size: -; j_call: TRBJ2-3; cdr3_aa: CASSLARDGDTQYF; cdr3_nt: TGCGCCAGCAGCTTGGCGCGGGATGGAGATACGCAGTATTTT
d_call: -; v_call: TRBV7-3; clone_size: -; j_call: TRBJ2-2; cdr3_aa: CASSSEGPTGELFF; cdr3_nt: TGTGCCAGCAGCTCGGAGGGCCCCACCGGGGAGCTGTTTTTT
d_call: -; v_call: TRBV20-1; clone_size: -; j_call: TRBJ2-7; cdr3_aa: CSARDAYEQYF; cdr3_nt: TGCAGTGCTAGGGACGCCTACGAGCAGTACTTC
d_call: -; v_call: TRBV7-9; clone_size: -; j_call: TRBJ1-1; cdr3_aa: CASSLGQGSPTFF; cdr3_nt: TGTGCCAGCAGCTTAGGGCAGGGGTCTCCCACTTTCTTT
d_call: -; v_call: TRBV7-2; clone_size: -; j_call: TRBJ1-1; cdr3_aa: CASTFGDNRNTEAFF; cdr3_nt: TGTGCCAGCACCTTCGGGGACAATCGGAACACTGAAGCTTTCTTT
d_call: -; v_call: TRBV5-6; clone_size: -; j_call: TRBJ2-7; cdr3_aa: CASSLDSYSYEQYF; cdr3_nt: TGTGCCAGCAGCTTGGACAGTTACTCCTACGAGCAGTACTTC
d_call: -; v_call: TRBV5-4; clone_size: -; j_call: TRBJ1-1; cdr3_aa: CASSNPGTRGTEAFF; cdr3_nt: TGTGCCAGCAGCAATCCCGGGACCAGGGGCACTGAAGCTTTCTTT
d_call: TRBD1; v_call: TRBV4-3; clone_size: -; j_call: TRBJ1-2; cdr3_aa: CASSRSTGAGYTF; cdr3_nt: TGCGCCAGCAGCCGATCGACAGGGGCTGGCTACACCTTC
d_call: -; v_call: TRBV27; clone_size: -; j_call: TRBJ2-1; cdr3_aa: CASSFEMGNEQFF; cdr3_nt: TGTGCCAGCAGTTTCGAGATGGGTAATGAGCAGTTCTTC
d_call: TRBD2; v_call: TRBV2; clone_size: -; j_call: TRBJ2-3; cdr3_aa: CASSEGSGAGTNTQYF; cdr3_nt: TGTGCCAGCAGTGAGGGTAGCGGGGCCGGCACAAACACGCAGTATTTT
d_call: TRBD1; v_call: TRBV11-2; clone_size: -; j_call: TRBJ1-1; cdr3_aa: CASSFGQGNTEAFF; cdr3_nt: TGTGCCAGCAGCTTTGGACAGGGGAACACTGAAGCTTTCTTT
d_call: TRBD1; v_call: TRBV7-2; clone_size: -; j_call: TRBJ2-6; cdr3_aa: CASSAPGTGRGGANVLTF; cdr3_nt: TGTGCCAGCAGCGCGCCCGGGACAGGTCGCGGTGGGGCCAACGTCCTGACTTTC
d_call: -; v_call: TRBV15; clone_size: -; j_call: TRBJ2-7; cdr3_aa: CATRGGRSYEQYF; cdr3_nt: TGTGCCACCAGGGGCGGCCGCTCCTACGAGCAGTACTTC
d_call: TRBD2; v_call: TRBV29-1; clone_size: -; j_call: TRBJ2-3; cdr3_aa: CSVTLAGVTDTQYF; cdr3_nt: TGCAGCGTGACACTAGCGGGAGTGACAGATACGCAGTATTTT
d_call: -; v_call: TRBV19; clone_size: -; j_call: TRBJ1-4; cdr3_aa: CASSITATNEKLFF; cdr3_nt: TGTGCCAGTAGTATCACGGCAACTAATGAAAAACTGTTTTTT
d_call: -; v_call: TRBV10-3; clone_size: -; j_call: TRBJ1-4; cdr3_aa: CAISDGEGISGKLFF; cdr3_nt: TGTGCCATCAGTGACGGCGAGGGAATTTCGGGAAAACTGTTTTTT
d_call: -; v_call: TRBV10-2; clone_size: -; j_call: TRBJ2-7; cdr3_aa: CASSETETYEQYF; cdr3_nt: TGCGCCAGCAGTGAGACTGAGACCTACGAGCAGTACTTC
d_call: -; v_call: TRBV2; clone_size: -; j_call: TRBJ2-6; cdr3_aa: CASSEALGANVLTF; cdr3_nt: TGTGCCAGCAGTGAAGCGCTTGGGGCCAACGTCCTGACTTTC
d_call: TRBD1; v_call: TRBV7-9; clone_size: -; j_call: TRBJ1-1; cdr3_aa: CASSLTGQSEAFF; cdr3_nt: TGTGCCAGCAGCTTAACGGGACAGAGTGAAGCTTTCTTT
d_call: -; v_call: TRBV9; clone_size: -; j_call: TRBJ2-2; cdr3_aa: CASSVVGQGPTGELFF; cdr3_nt: TGTGCCAGCAGCGTAGTAGGTCAGGGTCCCACCGGGGAGCTGTTTTTT
d_call: -; v_call: TRBV2; clone_size: -; j_call: TRBJ1-4; cdr3_aa: CASSEGKLFF; cdr3_nt: TGTGCCAGCAGTGAGGGGAAACTGTTTTTT
d_call: TRBD1; v_call: TRBV15; clone_size: -; j_call: TRBJ2-1; cdr3_aa: CATSRRGTGNEQFF; cdr3_nt: TGTGCCACCAGCAGACGCGGGACAGGGAATGAGCAGTTCTTC
d_call: -; v_call: TRBV6-1; clone_size: few; j_call: TRBJ2-2; cdr3_aa: CASSDYTGELFF; cdr3_nt: TGTGCCAGCAGTGACTACACCGGGGAGCTGTTTTTT
d_call: -; v_call: TRBV5-5; clone_size: -; j_call: TRBJ2-7; cdr3_aa: CASSFFNYEQYF; cdr3_nt: TGTGCCAGCAGCTTCTTCAACTACGAGCAGTACTTC
d_call: TRBD1; v_call: TRBV10-3; clone_size: -; j_call: TRBJ2-7; cdr3_aa: CAIKRETGQGANEQYF; cdr3_nt: TGTGCCATCAAAAGGGAAACGGGACAGGGGGCTAACGAGCAGTACTTC
d_call: -; v_call: TRBV19; clone_size: -; j_call: TRBJ1-1; cdr3_aa: CASSPRGGGNTEAFF; cdr3_nt: TGTGCCAGTAGTCCCCGGGGGGGCGGAAACACTGAAGCTTTCTTT
d_call: TRBD2; v_call: TRBV11-2; clone_size: -; j_call: TRBJ2-2; cdr3_aa: CASSPGLAHTGELFF; cdr3_nt: TGTGCCAGCAGCCCGGGACTAGCTCACACCGGGGAGCTGTTTTTT
d_call: -; v_call: TRBV9; clone_size: -; j_call: TRBJ2-1; cdr3_aa: CASSVGGRLSYNEQFF; cdr3_nt: TGTGCCAGCAGCGTAGGAGGGAGGCTCTCCTACAATGAGCAGTTCTTC
d_call: -; v_call: TRBV19; clone_size: -; j_call: TRBJ1-5; cdr3_aa: CASTVDQPQHF; cdr3_nt: TGTGCCAGTACCGTCGATCAGCCCCAGCATTTT
d_call: -; v_call: TRBV27; clone_size: -; j_call: TRBJ2-7; cdr3_aa: CASSLTAQGPYEQYF; cdr3_nt: TGTGCCAGCAGTTTAACGGCACAGGGCCCCTACGAGCAGTACTTC
d_call: -; v_call: TRBV5-1; clone_size: -; j_call: TRBJ2-3; cdr3_aa: CASSLSGDMLTQYF; cdr3_nt: TGCGCCAGCAGCCTCTCGGGGGACATGTTAACGCAGTATTTT
d_call: -; v_call: TRBV2; clone_size: -; j_call: TRBJ2-5; cdr3_aa: CASDTRQETQYF; cdr3_nt: TGTGCCAGCGATACTCGGCAAGAGACCCAGTACTTC
d_call: TRBD2; v_call: TRBV19; clone_size: -; j_call: TRBJ2-1; cdr3_aa: CASRTGTSGYNEQFF; cdr3_nt: TGTGCCAGTAGGACCGGGACTAGCGGCTACAATGAGCAGTTCTTC
d_call: TRBD1; v_call: TRBV6-1; clone_size: few; j_call: TRBJ1-4; cdr3_aa: CASRETWTGWEEKLFF; cdr3_nt: TGTGCCAGCAGAGAAACTTGGACAGGGTGGGAAGAAAAACTGTTTTTT
d_call: -; v_call: TRBV9; clone_size: -; j_call: TRBJ1-1; cdr3_aa: CASSVSERNTEAFF; cdr3_nt: TGTGCCAGCAGCGTATCCGAGAGGAACACTGAAGCTTTCTTT